This TCR beta chain was found in a study of T cell changes during pregnancy in multiple sclerosis. Method: immunoSEQ multiplex PCR; TCRdb's copy keeps in-frame clones and lacks some. This table has about 87,000 clones, 93% appearing once. The V gene's germline CDR1 is KGHSH and CDR2 LQKENI. V lost 0 bases, J lost 4 bases, and 5 bases stayed unmatched. The CDR3 has 15 residues. The sample consisted of peripheral blood, taken in the third trimester of pregnancy. The receptor was isolated from a female donor in good health, enrolled as a control in a pregnancy study. The J gene is TRBJ1-2, the V gene TRBV18, with 7 bases identical to TRBD1. The CDR3: CASSPPSGGGYGYTF. CDR3 bases: TGTGCCAGCTCACCACCTTCAGGGGGAGGCTATGGCTACACCTTC.